The 3 T cell receptor beta chains reported below all come from one sample, sequenced in a study of neurological immune-mediated disorders. TCRdb fed the 5' RACE reads into MiXCR, producing one record per CDR3 protein. In the table there are 65,000 to 90,000 distinct CDR3 sequences, approximately 10% of which are singletons. The sequencing sample was made of PBMCs. These receptors were taken from a middle-aged man in good health.

As concerns this clonotype: This may arise from a read error, as a much more abundant clone is one base away. The chain recombines TRBV12-3 or TRBV12-4 with TRBJ2-1; unclear D gene. V was shortened by 4 bases and J by 5 bases, with 15 bases between the two germline ends. This CDR3 region has 15 residues. CDR3 bases: TGTGCCAGCAGTTCCCTGTGGCGACCCGACAATGAGCAGTTCTTC. Translation gives CASSSLWRPDNEQFF.

This clonotype was seen ten or more times. The chain couples TRBV7-2 to TRBJ1-5, with D unclear. The CDR3 covers 15 residues. Between the trimmed V and J ends, which lost 2 bases and 0 bases, there was a span of 8 bases. Per the germline V gene, CDR1 is SGHTA and CDR2 is FQGNSA. The CDR3 DNA reads TGTGCCAGCAGCTTAAGTTCGTATAGCAATCAGCCCCAGCATTTT. Translating it yields CASSLSSYSNQPQHF.

The chain has TRBV20-1 and TRBJ1-2; TRBD1 agrees at 7 bases. Losses at the gene ends were 7 bases for V and 1 base for J; bases not matched to a gene: 12. The CDR3 covers 15 residues. Looked up from germline, CDR1 is DFQATT and CDR2 is SNEGSKA (reference sequence). CDR3 nucleotide sequence: TGCAGTGAAGTAATCCGGGACAGCTTTAACTATGGCTACACCTTC. Its protein product is CSEVIRDSFNYGYTF.